The next 21 T cell receptor beta chains were all read from a single sample in a study of cytomegalovirus exposure and HLA in healthy donors. Vbeta (60) and Jbeta (13) primers were used in the PCR. Clones were read by immunoSEQ multiplex PCR, and TCRdb kept only the in-frame ones, dropping some. The sample table includes roughly 60,000 clones. Input material: PBMCs. These receptors were collected from a woman in her late teens or twenties in good health and CMV-seronegative.

The gene calls are TRBV29-1 and TRBJ2-1, with D tentatively TRBD1 (6 bases). CDR3 length: 13 residues. V was pared by 5 bases and J by 5 bases, with 13 bases between. The germline CDR1 and CDR2 sequences are SQVTM and ANQGSEA. The CDR3 DNA follows: TGCAGCGTTTACCCCGGGACACACAATGAGCAGTTCTTC. This codes for CSVYPGTHNEQFF.

The V and J genes are TRBV6-1 and TRBJ2-7; D not resolved. The CDR3 totals 15 residues. The V end was cut by 3 bases, the J end by 4 bases, with 16 bases between. Germline V gene data show CDR1 as MNHNS and CDR2 as SASEGT. CDR3 amino acids: CASSDQARPLYEQYF. The CDR3 bases are TGTGCCAGCAGTGATCAGGCCAGGCCCCTATACGAGCAGTACTTC.

This rearrangement joins TRBV6-5 to TRBJ2-1, with 7 bases matching TRBD1. This CDR3 has 15 amino acids. Germline assignment: CDR1 MNHEY and CDR2 SVGAGI. V was clipped by 1 base and J by 5 bases; unmatched bases: 5. The CDR3 DNA follows: TGTGCCAGCAGTTACTTTGGAACAGGGGACAATGAGCAGTTCTTC. Translation gives CASSYFGTGDNEQFF.

The chain joins TRBV7-9 to TRBJ2-7, with 8 bases that match TRBD1. Germline V CDR1 and CDR2: SEHNR, FQNEAQ (reference sequence). The CDR3 has 14 amino acids. The junction had 4 bases not matched to a gene; V was cut back by 6 bases and J by 0 bases. This CDR3 is CASRPQGGSYEQYF. CDR3 nucleotide sequence: TGTGCCAGCAGACCACAGGGGGGCTCCTACGAGCAGTACTTC.

The chain is built from TRBV5-1 and TRBJ2-3; a possible D gene is TRBD2 (6 bases). With 8 bases removed from V and 2 bases from J, the gap between germline ends came to 15 bases. The CDR3 is 14 amino acids. Germline CDR1 is SGHRS and CDR2 is YFSETQ. CDR3: CASKGGASTDTQYF. The CDR3 DNA reads as TGCGCCAGTAAAGGAGGGGCATCCACAGATACGCAGTATTTT.

This chain joins TRBV9 and TRBJ1-6; a weak D match, TRBD1 (5 bases). Germline V gene sequence: CDR1 SGDLS, CDR2 YYNGEE. The CDR3 runs to 18 residues. V was cut by 0 bases and J by 1 base, with 14 bases left in between. CDR3 region: CASSVDPGLASYNSPLHF. The CDR3, as DNA: TGTGCCAGCAGCGTAGATCCAGGGTTGGCGTCCTATAATTCACCCCTCCACTTT.

This rearrangement joins TRBV9 to TRBJ1-1; the match to TRBD1 covers 7 bases. After removal of 0 bases from V and 5 bases from J, the junction contained 7 bases not matched to a gene. The CDR3 has 15 amino acids. Germline V CDR1 and CDR2: SGDLS, YYNGEE. CDR3 sequence reads: CASSVDSGGETEAFF. The CDR3 DNA follows: TGTGCCAGCAGCGTAGATTCAGGGGGAGAAACTGAAGCTTTCTTT.

V usage is TRBV7-8 and J usage is TRBJ2-1, with a weak D call TRBD2 (6 bases). Germline values: CDR1 SGHVS, CDR2 FQNEAQ. There are 16 residues in the CDR3. The V gene lost 3 bases and the J gene lost 1 base, with 13 bases spanning the gap. Here the CDR3 reads CASSLRRGPSYNEQFF. DNA for the CDR3: TGTGCCAGCAGCTTGAGGAGGGGTCCGTCCTACAATGAGCAGTTCTTC.

The chain is built from TRBV6-1 and TRBJ2-7; D unclear. Germline loops: CDR1 MNHNS, CDR2 SASEGT. Trimming stripped 7 bases from V and 7 bases from J, with 8 bases between. CDR3 length equals 10 residues. The CDR3 protein is CASNRREQYF. CDR3 nucleotide sequence: TGTGCCAGCAACAGACGTGAGCAGTACTTC.

The gene calls are TRBV2 and TRBJ2-5; the match to TRBD2 covers 7 bases. V gave up 6 bases and J gave up 3 bases; unmatched junction bases: 1. CDR3 length: 12 amino acids. Germline V gene data show CDR1 as SNHLY and CDR2 as FYNNEI. The CDR3, as DNA: TGTGCCAGCAGCGGACTAGAAGAGACCCAGTACTTC. Translated: CASSGLEETQYF.

V usage is TRBV7-9 and J usage is TRBJ1-4, with 9 bases matching TRBD1. The CDR3 covers 16 residues. Germline lookup yields CDR1 SEHNR and CDR2 FQNEAQ (reference sequence). The V and J ends lost 2 bases and 8 bases, in that order; junction bases with no gene match: 9. CDR3 sequence reads: CASSLTTGGAGEKLFF. The DNA for the CDR3 is TGTGCCAGCAGCTTAACAACAGGGGGCGCTGGGGAAAAACTGTTTTTT.

The chain uses TRBV6-5 and TRBJ1-2; 10 nucleotides line up with TRBD1. CDR1 MNHEY and CDR2 SVGAGI come from the germline V gene. The trim removed 4 bases at V and 4 bases at J, leaving 9 bases unmatched. This CDR3 has 16 amino acids. DNA of the CDR3: TGTGCCAGCAGTTCACCGGGACAGGGGTCCCTCTATGGCTACACCTTC. Translating it yields CASSSPGQGSLYGYTF.

The rearrangement links TRBV14 to TRBJ2-1, with TRBD2 matching over 7 bases. V was clipped by 4 bases and J by 0 bases; unmatched bases: 6. Germline assignment: CDR1 SGHDN and CDR2 FVKESK. The CDR3 consists of 16 residues. The CDR3: CASSLSSGTSYNEQFF. The CDR3 DNA is TGTGCCAGCAGCCTTTCTAGCGGAACCTCCTACAATGAGCAGTTCTTC.

The rearrangement links TRBV4-2 to TRBJ2-5; TRBD1 matches 7 bases. In germline, CDR1 is LGHNA, CDR2 YNFKEQ. With V trimmed by 0 bases and J by 0 bases, 1 base remained unmatched. This CDR3 spans 15 amino acids. The CDR3 coding sequence is TGTGCCAGCAGCCAAGATGGGACAGACCAAGAGACCCAGTACTTC. Protein sequence: CASSQDGTDQETQYF.

The rearrangement links TRBV6-1 to TRBJ1-6; 7 bases fit TRBD1. CDR1 is MNHNS and CDR2 is SASEGT in the germline V gene. With 2 bases clipped from V and 7 bases from J, the junction kept 8 bases outside the gene matches. This CDR3 comprises 16 residues. The CDR3 DNA sequence: TGTGCCAGCAGTGAATATGGTCCAGGGGGGAATTCACCCCTCCACTTT. Protein product: CASSEYGPGGNSPLHF.

V gene TRBV2 combines with J gene TRBJ2-5, with D possibly TRBD2 on 5 matching bases. With 6 bases removed from V and 4 bases from J, the gap between germline ends came to 12 bases. The CDR3 is 13 residues long. Per the germline V gene, CDR1 is SNHLY and CDR2 is FYNNEI. The DNA of the CDR3 is TGTGCCAGCAGCGAGGATAGCGCAGAGACCCAGTACTTC. Translated, it gives CASSEDSAETQYF.

The V gene is TRBV4-1, the J gene TRBJ1-5, with 7 positions matching TRBD1. This CDR3 has 17 amino acids. Germline V gives CDR1 MGHRA, CDR2 YSYEKL. V dropped 0 bases and J dropped 5; count of bases not matched to a gene: 10. The CDR3 here is CASSQDRRQGTDQPQHF. CDR3 in DNA: TGCGCCAGCAGCCAAGACCGCCGACAGGGCACGGATCAGCCCCAGCATTTT.

CDR3 coding DNA: TGTGCCAGCAGTGAAAGAGTCATGGCTATGCGCGGGGGGGTGGCCAGGGAGCTGTTTTTT. Translation gives CASSERVMAMRGGVARELFF. This rearrangement joins TRBV6-1 to TRBJ2-2; TRBD2 aligns across 9 bases. The junction had 22 bases not matched to a gene; V was cut back by 2 bases and J by 9 bases. Germline V CDR1 and CDR2: MNHNS, SASEGT. The CDR3 covers 20 residues.

This chain uses TRBV2 with TRBJ2-1, with TRBD1 matching over 7 bases. The CDR3 loop spans 14 amino acids. Losses at the gene ends were 6 bases for V and 3 bases for J; bases not matched to a gene: 5. Germline-derived CDR1 and CDR2 are SNHLY and FYNNEI. The CDR3 reads CASSPTGSYNEQFF. In DNA form, the CDR3 reads TGTGCCAGCAGCCCGACAGGGAGCTACAATGAGCAGTTCTTC.

The CDR3 protein is CASSLSRVNTQYF. As DNA, the CDR3 is TGTGCCAGCAGTTTATCTCGAGTGAATACGCAGTATTTT. The chain uses TRBV27 and TRBJ2-3; D is unresolved. The length of the CDR3 is 13 residues. V lost 0 bases and J 7 bases, leaving 8 bases between the germline ends. The germline CDR1 and CDR2 sequences are MNHEY and SMNVEV (reference sequence).

This rearrangement joins TRBV6-1 to TRBJ2-3; tentative D call: TRBD2 (7 bases). The germline CDR1 and CDR2 sequences are MNHNS and SASEGT. Trimming removed 4 bases from V and 2 bases from J, with 19 bases in between. The CDR3 sequence is 17 residues long. CDR3 DNA sequence: TGTGCCAGCAGTGGCGGTGGGGGGGCCTTCCTCACAGATACGCAGTATTTT. Its translation is CASSGGGGAFLTDTQYF.